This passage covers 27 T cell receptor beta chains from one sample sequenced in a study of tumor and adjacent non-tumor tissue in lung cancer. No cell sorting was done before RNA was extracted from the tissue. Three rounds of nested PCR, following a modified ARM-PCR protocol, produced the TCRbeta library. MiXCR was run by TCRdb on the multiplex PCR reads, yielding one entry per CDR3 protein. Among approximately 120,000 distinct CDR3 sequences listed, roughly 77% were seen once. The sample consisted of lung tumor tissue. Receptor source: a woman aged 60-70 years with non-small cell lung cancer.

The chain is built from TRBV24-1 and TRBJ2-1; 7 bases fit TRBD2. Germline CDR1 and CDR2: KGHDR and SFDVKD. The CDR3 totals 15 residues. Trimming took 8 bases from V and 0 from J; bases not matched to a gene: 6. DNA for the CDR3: TGTGCCACCAATGGCGGCGGGAGCTCCTACAATGAGCAGTTCTTC. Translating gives CATNGGGSSYNEQFF.

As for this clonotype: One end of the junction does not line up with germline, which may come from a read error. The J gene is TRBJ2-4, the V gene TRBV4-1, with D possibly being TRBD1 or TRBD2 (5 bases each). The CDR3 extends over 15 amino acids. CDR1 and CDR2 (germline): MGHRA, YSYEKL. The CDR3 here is CASSRGISQKNIKYF. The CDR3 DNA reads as TGCGCCAGCAGCCGGGGGATAAGCCAGAAAAACATTAAGTACTTC.

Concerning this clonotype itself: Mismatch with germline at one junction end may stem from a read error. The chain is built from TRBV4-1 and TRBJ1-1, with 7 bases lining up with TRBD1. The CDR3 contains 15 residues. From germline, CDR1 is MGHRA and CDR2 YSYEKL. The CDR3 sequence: CASSQGQGAKTEAFF. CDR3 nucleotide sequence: TGCGCCAGCAGCCAAGGACAGGGAGCGAAGACTGAAGCCTTCTTT.

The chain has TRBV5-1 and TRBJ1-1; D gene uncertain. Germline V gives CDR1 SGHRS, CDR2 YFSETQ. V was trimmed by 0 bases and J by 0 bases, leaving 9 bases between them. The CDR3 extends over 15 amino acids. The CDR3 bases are TGCGCCAGCAGCTTGGCCAAACAAATGAACACTGAAGCTTTCTTT. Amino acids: CASSLAKQMNTEAFF.

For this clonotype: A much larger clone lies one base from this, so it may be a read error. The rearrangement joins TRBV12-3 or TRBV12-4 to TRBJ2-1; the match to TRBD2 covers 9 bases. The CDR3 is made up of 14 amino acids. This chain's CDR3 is CASRNSGGYNEQLF. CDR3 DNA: TGTGCCAGCAGGAATAGCGGGGGATACAATGAGCAGTTATTC.

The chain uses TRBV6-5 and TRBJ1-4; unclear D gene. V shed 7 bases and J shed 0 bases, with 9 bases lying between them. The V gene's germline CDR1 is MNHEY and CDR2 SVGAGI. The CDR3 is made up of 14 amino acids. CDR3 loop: CASKGIATNEKLFF. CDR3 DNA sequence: TGTGCCAGCAAGGGAATAGCAACTAATGAAAAACTGTTTTTT.

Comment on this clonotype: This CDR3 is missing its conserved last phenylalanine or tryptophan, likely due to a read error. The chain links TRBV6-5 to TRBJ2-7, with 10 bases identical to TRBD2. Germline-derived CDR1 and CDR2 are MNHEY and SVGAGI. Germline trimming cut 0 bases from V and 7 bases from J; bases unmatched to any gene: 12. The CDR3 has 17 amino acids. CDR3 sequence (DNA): TGTGCCAGCAGTTACTCGATACCTAGCGGGAGTCGGAAGGAGCAGTACTCC. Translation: CASSYSIPSGSRKEQYS.

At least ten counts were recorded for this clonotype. This CDR3 reads CSAGNQGAEAFF. CDR3 nucleotides: TGCAGTGCGGGAAACCAGGGGGCTGAAGCTTTCTTT. The chain recombines TRBV20-1 with TRBJ1-1; 7 positions match TRBD1. Looked up from germline, CDR1 is DFQATT and CDR2 is SNEGSKA (reference sequence). The CDR3 totals 12 residues. The junction had 7 bases not matched to a gene; V was cut back by 6 bases and J by 6 bases.

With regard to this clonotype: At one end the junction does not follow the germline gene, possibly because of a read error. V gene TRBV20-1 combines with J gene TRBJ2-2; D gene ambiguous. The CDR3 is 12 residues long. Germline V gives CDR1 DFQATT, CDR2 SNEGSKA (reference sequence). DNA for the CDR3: TGCAATGCTATATCGAACTCCGGGGAGCTGTTTTTT. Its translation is CNAISNSGELFF.

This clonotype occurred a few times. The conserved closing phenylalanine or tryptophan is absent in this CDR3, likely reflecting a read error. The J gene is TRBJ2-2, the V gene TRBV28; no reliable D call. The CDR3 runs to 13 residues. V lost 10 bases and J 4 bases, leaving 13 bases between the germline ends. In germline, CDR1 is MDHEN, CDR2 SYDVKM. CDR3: CAIQTPVTGELFY. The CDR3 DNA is TGTGCCATTCAAACCCCGGTCACCGGGGAGCTGTTTTAT.

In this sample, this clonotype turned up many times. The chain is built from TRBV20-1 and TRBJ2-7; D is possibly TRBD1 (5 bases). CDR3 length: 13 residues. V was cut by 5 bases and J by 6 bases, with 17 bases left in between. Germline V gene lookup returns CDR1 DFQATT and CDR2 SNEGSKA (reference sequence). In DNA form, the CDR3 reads TGCAGTGCTCCCCGACAGTGGGTTGGCGAGCAGTACTTC. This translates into CSAPRQWVGEQYF.

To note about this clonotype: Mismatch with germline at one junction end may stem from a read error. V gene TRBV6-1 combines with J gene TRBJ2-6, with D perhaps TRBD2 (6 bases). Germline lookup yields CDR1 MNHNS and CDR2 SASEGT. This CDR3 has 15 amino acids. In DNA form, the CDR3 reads TGTACCAGCAGTGCGGAGGGATCCGGGGCCAGCGTCCTGACTTTC. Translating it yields CTSSAEGSGASVLTF.

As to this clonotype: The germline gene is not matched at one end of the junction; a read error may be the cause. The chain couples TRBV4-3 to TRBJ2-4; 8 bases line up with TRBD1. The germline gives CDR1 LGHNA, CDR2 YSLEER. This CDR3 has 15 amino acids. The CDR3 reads CSSSPQGVGKNIQYF. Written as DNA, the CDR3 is TGCTCCAGCAGCCCACAGGGGGTCGGTAAAAACATTCAGTACTTC.

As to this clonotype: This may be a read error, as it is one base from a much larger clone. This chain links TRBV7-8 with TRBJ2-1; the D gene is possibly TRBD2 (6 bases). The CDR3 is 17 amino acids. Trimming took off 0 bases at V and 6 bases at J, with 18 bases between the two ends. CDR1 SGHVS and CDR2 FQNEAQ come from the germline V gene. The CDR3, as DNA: TGTGCCAGCAGCTTAGCCCCAATCGGGGGACCCTTCAATGAGCAGTTCTTC. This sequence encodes CASSLAPIGGPFNEQFF.

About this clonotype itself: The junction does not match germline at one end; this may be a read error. Written as DNA, the CDR3 is TGTGCCAGCATCTCGACAGGGACTGGGGGCGGGACCCAGTATTTC. The encoded protein is CASISTGTGGGTQYF. The chain combines TRBV11-2 with TRBJ2-5; maybe TRBD1 (7 bases). The germline gives CDR1 SGHAT, CDR2 FQNNGV. The CDR3 runs 15 residues.

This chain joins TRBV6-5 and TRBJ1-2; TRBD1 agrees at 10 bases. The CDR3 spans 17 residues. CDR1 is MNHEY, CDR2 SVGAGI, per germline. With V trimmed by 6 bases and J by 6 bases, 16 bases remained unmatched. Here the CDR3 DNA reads TGTGCCAGCAGAAAACCGGGGGGGGGACAGGGGCGAGATGGCTACACCTTC. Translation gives CASRKPGGGQGRDGYTF.

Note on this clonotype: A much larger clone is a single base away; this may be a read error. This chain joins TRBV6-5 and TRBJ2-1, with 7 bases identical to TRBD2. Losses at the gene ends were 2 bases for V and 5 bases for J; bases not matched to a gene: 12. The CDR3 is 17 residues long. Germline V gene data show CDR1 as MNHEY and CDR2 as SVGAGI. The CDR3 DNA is TGTGCCAGCAGTTACGCTACCGGGACTAACGGGAACAATGAGCAGTTCTTC. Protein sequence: CASSYATGTNGNNEQFF.

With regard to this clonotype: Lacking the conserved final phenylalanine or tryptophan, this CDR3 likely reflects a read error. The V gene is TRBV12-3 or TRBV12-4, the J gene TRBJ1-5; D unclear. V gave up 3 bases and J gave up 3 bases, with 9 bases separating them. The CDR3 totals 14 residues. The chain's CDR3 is CASSFSTVNQPQHL. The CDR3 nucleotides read TGTGCCAGCAGTTTTTCTACGGTCAATCAGCCCCAGCATTTA.

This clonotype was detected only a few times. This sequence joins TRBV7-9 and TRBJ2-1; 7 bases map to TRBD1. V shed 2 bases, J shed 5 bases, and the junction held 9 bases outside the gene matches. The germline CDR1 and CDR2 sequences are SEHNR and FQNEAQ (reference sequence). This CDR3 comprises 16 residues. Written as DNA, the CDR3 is TGTGCCAGCAGCTTAATGCGACTGAGGGGGCACAATGAGCAGTTCTTC. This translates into CASSLMRLRGHNEQFF.

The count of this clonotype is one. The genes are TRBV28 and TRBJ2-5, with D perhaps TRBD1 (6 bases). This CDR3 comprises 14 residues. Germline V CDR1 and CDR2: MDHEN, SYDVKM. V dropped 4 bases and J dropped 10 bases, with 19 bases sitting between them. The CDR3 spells CASSSLGHERGQYF. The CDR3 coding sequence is TGTGCCAGCAGTTCCCTGGGACACGAGAGGGGCCAGTACTTC.

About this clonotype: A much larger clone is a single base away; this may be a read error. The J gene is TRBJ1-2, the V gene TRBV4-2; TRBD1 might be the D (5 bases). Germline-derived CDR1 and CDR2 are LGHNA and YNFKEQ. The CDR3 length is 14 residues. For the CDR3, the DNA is TGTGCCAGCAGCCAAGAACAGGTCGGTCGCGGCTGCACCTTC. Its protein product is CASSQEQVGRGCTF.

This CDR3 reads CASSKRRTGVHRELFF. Here the CDR3 DNA reads TGTGCCAGCAGCAAAAGGCGGACAGGCGTCCACCGGGAGCTGTTTTTT. The chain is built from TRBV21-1 and TRBJ2-2; the table's D call of TRBD1 was not tested on the DNA. TRBV21-1 is a documented pseudogene. The CDR3 loop spans 16 amino acids.

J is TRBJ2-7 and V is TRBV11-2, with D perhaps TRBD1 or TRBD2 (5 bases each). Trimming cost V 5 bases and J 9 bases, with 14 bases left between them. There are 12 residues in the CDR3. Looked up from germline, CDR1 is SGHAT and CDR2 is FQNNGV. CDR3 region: CASSLGTDGQYF. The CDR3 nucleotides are TGTGCCAGCAGCCTGGGGACGGATGGGCAGTACTTC.

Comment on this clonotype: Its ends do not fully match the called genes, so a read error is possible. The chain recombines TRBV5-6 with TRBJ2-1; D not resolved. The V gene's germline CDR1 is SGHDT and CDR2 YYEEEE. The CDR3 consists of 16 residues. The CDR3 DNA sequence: TGTGCCAGTAACCCTTTCCATGTGGTCAATCACAATGACCAGTTCTTC. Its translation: CASNPFHVVNHNDQFF.

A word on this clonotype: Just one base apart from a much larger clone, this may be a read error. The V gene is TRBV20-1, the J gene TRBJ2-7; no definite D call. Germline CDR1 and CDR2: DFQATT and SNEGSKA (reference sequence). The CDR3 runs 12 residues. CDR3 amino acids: CSARVQPYDQYF. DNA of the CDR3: TGCAGTGCTAGAGTTCAGCCCTACGATCAGTACTTC.

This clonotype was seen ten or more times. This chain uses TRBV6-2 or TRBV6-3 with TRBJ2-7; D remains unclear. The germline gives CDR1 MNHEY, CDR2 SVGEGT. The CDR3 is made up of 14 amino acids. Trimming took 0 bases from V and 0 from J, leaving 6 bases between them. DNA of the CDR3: TGTGCCAGCAGTTACTCAGGCGCCTCCTACGAGCAGTACTTC. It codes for CASSYSGASYEQYF.

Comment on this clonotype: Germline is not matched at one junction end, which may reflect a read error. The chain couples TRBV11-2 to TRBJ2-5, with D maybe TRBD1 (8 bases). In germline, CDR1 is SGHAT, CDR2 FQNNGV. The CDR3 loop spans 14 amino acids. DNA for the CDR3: TGTGTCAGCAACCGAAACGACAGGGGAGGGACTCAGTACTTC. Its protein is CVSNRNDRGGTQYF. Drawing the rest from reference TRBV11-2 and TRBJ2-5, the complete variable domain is EAGVAQSPRYKIIEKRQSVAFWCNPISGHATLYWYQQILGQGPKLLIQFQNNGVVDDSQLPKDRFSAERLKGVDSTLKIQPAKLEDSAVYLCVSNRNDRGGTQYFGPGTRLLVL.